This T cell receptor (beta chain) originates from a study of blood T cell repertoires in COVID-19. Across the study: T cells, B-cell-depleted T cells, or PBMCs supplied cDNA or gDNA.

As handled by the study authors: Amplification of reference gene primers was used by the study to estimate nucleated cell counts. Clones were read by immunoSEQ multiplex PCR, and TCRdb kept only the in-frame ones, dropping some. V, J and clone size are taken as reported in that table, and D and trimming were inferred from the DNA itself. The table shows around 120,000 clones, with 80% occurring only once. Germline-derived CDR1 and CDR2 are SGHNT and YYREEE (reference sequence). The CDR3 is 14 amino acids. V dropped 0 bases and J dropped 4 bases, with 11 bases sitting between them. The specimen sequenced was peripheral blood. This receptor was taken from a human donor in a cohort sampled during active COVID-19. J is TRBJ2-7 and V is TRBV5-4, with a weak D call TRBD2 (6 bases). CDR3 region: CASSLGGAGYEQYF. The CDR3 DNA sequence: TGTGCCAGCAGCTTGGGCGGGGCAGGTTACGAGCAGTACTTC.